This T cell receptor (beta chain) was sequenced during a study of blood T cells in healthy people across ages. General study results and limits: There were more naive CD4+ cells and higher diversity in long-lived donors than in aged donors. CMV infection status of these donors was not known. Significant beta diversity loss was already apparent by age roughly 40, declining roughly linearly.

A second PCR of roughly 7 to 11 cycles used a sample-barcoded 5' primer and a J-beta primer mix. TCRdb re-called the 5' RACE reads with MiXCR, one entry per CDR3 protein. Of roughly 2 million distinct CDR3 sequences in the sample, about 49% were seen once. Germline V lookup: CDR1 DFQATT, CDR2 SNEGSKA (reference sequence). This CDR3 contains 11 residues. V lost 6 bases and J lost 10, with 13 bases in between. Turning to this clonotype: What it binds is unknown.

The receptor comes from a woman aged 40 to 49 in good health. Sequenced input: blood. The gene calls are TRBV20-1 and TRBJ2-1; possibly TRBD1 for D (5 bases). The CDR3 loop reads CSAPDSWEQFF. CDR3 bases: TGCAGTGCACCTGACAGTTGGGAGCAGTTCTTC.